A single sample is the source of the 24 T cell receptor beta chains below, sequenced in a study of blood T cell repertoires in COVID-19. Data came from immunoSEQ multiplex PCR; TCRdb stores just in-frame clones and leaves some out. The data show roughly 330,000 clones, around four fifths seen once. The sequencing sample was made of peripheral blood. These TCRs come from a woman in her 50s with acute or convalescent COVID-19.

The rearrangement links TRBV7-3 to TRBJ1-2, with TRBD1 identical over 7 bases. CDR3 size: 13 residues. Germline CDR1 and CDR2: SGHTA and FQGTGA. The V and J ends lost 6 bases and 8 bases, in that order; junction bases with no gene match: 9. This chain's CDR3 is CASRRTGTDGYTF. The CDR3, as DNA: TGTGCCAGCAGGCGGACCGGGACAGACGGCTACACCTTC.

The rearrangement uses TRBV27 and TRBJ2-7, with 8 nucleotides matching TRBD1. V shed 5 bases, J shed 4 bases, and the junction held 4 bases outside the gene matches. The CDR3 totals 13 residues. Germline CDR1 reads MNHEY; CDR2 reads SMNVEV (reference sequence). The CDR3 here is CASSPRTGYEQYV. Written as DNA, the CDR3 is TGTGCCAGCAGTCCACGGACAGGGTACGAGCAGTACGTC.

This chain uses TRBV5-4 with TRBJ2-1, with a weak D call TRBD1 (5 bases). V was pared by 0 bases and J by 7 bases, with 11 bases between. Germline CDR1 reads SGHNT; CDR2 reads YYREEE (reference sequence). This CDR3 has 14 residues. DNA for the CDR3: TGTGCCAGCAGCTTGGCACAGGCCGATAATGAGCAGTTCTTC. This encodes CASSLAQADNEQFF.

The V call is TRBV6-5, the J call TRBJ2-7; perhaps TRBD2 as D (7 bases). The CDR3 runs to 15 residues. Germline-derived CDR1 and CDR2 are MNHEY and SVGAGI. Deletions cut 8 bases from V and 3 bases from J, with 20 bases between. This chain's CDR3 is CASRYQREGVYEQYF. The CDR3 DNA reads TGTGCCAGCCGATACCAGAGGGAGGGGGTCTACGAGCAGTACTTC.

The J gene is TRBJ2-6, the V gene TRBV3-1 (or the pseudogene TRBV3-2), with D unresolved. From germline, CDR1 is LGHDT and CDR2 YNNKEL (reference sequence). The CDR3 totals 15 residues. V was trimmed by 3 bases and J by 2 bases, leaving 8 bases between them. The CDR3: CASSHLLPGANVLTF. The CDR3 bases are TGTGCCAGCAGCCACCTACTACCTGGGGCCAACGTCCTGACTTTC.

The chain couples TRBV5-6 to TRBJ2-7, with 8 positions matching TRBD1. Germline CDR1 is SGHDT and CDR2 is YYEEEE. CDR3 length: 16 residues. V trimming: 1 base; J trimming: 2 bases; junction bases outside the gene matches: 8. CDR3 DNA: TGTGCCAGCAGCTTGAGGGGACAGGAATCGGCCTACGAGCAGTACTTC. Translation: CASSLRGQESAYEQYF.

This sequence joins TRBV29-1 and TRBJ1-1; 7 bases line up with TRBD1. V shed 5 bases, J shed 1 base, and the junction held 7 bases outside the gene matches. There are 14 residues in the CDR3. Germline V gives CDR1 SQVTM, CDR2 ANQGSEA. The CDR3 is CSVRSGTANTEAFF. In nucleotides, the CDR3 is TGCAGCGTTCGCTCCGGGACAGCGAACACTGAAGCTTTCTTT.

CDR3 sequence: CASSSGLAGEQYF. The CDR3, as DNA: TGTGCCAGCAGTTCGGGACTAGCCGGCGAGCAGTACTTC. The genes are TRBV27 and TRBJ2-7; 9 bases are a match to TRBD2. This CDR3 spans 13 amino acids. Germline V lookup: CDR1 MNHEY, CDR2 SMNVEV (reference sequence). Trimming took 4 bases from V and 6 from J; bases not matched to a gene: 4.

The chain recombines TRBV29-1 with TRBJ2-1; 10 nucleotides match TRBD1. The V gene's germline CDR1 is SQVTM and CDR2 ANQGSEA. The CDR3 runs 16 residues. Trimming removed 0 bases from V and 8 bases from J; junction bases left unmatched: 10. The CDR3 region is CSVEDRKGQGGHEQFF. The CDR3, as DNA: TGCAGCGTTGAAGATCGTAAAGGACAGGGGGGTCATGAGCAGTTCTTC.

CDR3 in DNA: TGTGCCACCAGTGGGGGGGGCCTCACAGATACGCAGTATTTT. It codes for CATSGGGLTDTQYF. The chain employs TRBV24-1 and TRBJ2-3; maybe TRBD2 (7 bases). The CDR3 contains 14 residues. V dropped 5 bases and J dropped 2 bases, with 10 bases sitting between them. Germline loops: CDR1 KGHDR, CDR2 SFDVKD.

This sequence joins TRBV19 and TRBJ2-1; 7 nucleotides line up with TRBD1. Per the germline V gene, CDR1 is LNHDA and CDR2 is SQIVND (reference sequence). The CDR3 runs to 15 residues. Trimming removed 2 bases from V and 10 bases from J; junction bases left unmatched: 11. The CDR3 loop reads CASSIPTGQSREQFF. The CDR3 DNA reads as TGTGCCAGTAGTATACCCACGGGACAGAGTAGGGAGCAGTTCTTC.

The chain couples TRBV24-1 to TRBJ2-3; no clear D. Germline loops: CDR1 KGHDR, CDR2 SFDVKD. This CDR3 region has 15 residues. V was pared by 3 bases and J by 5 bases, with 14 bases between. In DNA, the CDR3 is TGTGCCACCAGTGATGGAATAGTTTCGGGAGATACGCAGTATTTT. Amino acid sequence: CATSDGIVSGDTQYF.

This sequence joins TRBV9 and TRBJ1-2; the D gene is possibly TRBD1 (6 bases). This CDR3 spans 13 amino acids. The germline V gene has CDR1 SGDLS and CDR2 YYNGEE. V lost 6 bases, J lost 2 bases, and 11 bases lay in between. CDR3 amino acids: CASKPRGNYGYTF. As DNA, the CDR3 is TGTGCCAGCAAGCCCAGGGGCAACTATGGCTACACCTTC.

Many counts were recorded for this clone. The chain uses TRBV25-1 and TRBJ1-5, with 7 nucleotides matching TRBD1. Germline CDR1 is MGHDK and CDR2 is SYGVNS. The CDR3 runs 14 residues. The junction had 3 bases not matched to a gene; V was cut back by 7 bases and J by 0 bases. The CDR3 region has the DNA TGTGCCAGCAATGGGACAGATAGCAATCAGCCCCAGCATTTT. Its protein is CASNGTDSNQPQHF.

The chain has TRBV6-6 and TRBJ1-2; D not resolved. The CDR3 loop spans 13 amino acids. Germline V gene lookup returns CDR1 MNHNY and CDR2 SVGAGI (reference sequence). V was pared by 8 bases and J by 0 bases, with 10 bases between. CDR3 bases: TGTGCCAGCTCCCCAGAAGCTAACTATGGCTACACCTTC. It translates to CASSPEANYGYTF.

The chain carries TRBV5-1 and TRBJ1-6, with 7 bases fitting TRBD1. From germline, CDR1 is SGHRS and CDR2 YFSETQ. This CDR3 region has 13 residues. The V gene end was trimmed by 0 bases and the J gene end by 14 bases; junction bases not matched to a gene: 5. The CDR3 loop reads CASSLAGQSTLHF. The CDR3 DNA reads as TGCGCCAGCAGCTTGGCGGGACAGTCAACCCTCCACTTT.

The chain uses TRBV7-6 and TRBJ1-2; TRBD1 agrees at 9 bases. With 5 bases clipped from V and 3 bases from J, the junction kept 4 bases outside the gene matches. CDR3 length equals 14 residues. Germline V gene lookup returns CDR1 SGHVS and CDR2 FNYEAQ. In DNA form, the CDR3 reads TGTGCCAGCAGCCCCTGGACAGGGGACTATGGCTACACCTTC. Translation: CASSPWTGDYGYTF.

This chain connects TRBV23-1 to TRBJ1-1; D uncertain. TRBV23-1 is sorted into the ORF group, with uncertain function. With 1 base removed from V and 7 bases from J, the gap between germline ends came to 7 bases. CDR3 length: 12 amino acids. CDR3 DNA: TGCGCCAGCAGTCAATTCCGGGTTGAAGCTTTCTTT. Translated, it gives CASSQFRVEAFF.

This clone was seen a single time. This chain uses TRBV11-2 with TRBJ2-7, with a weak D call TRBD1 (6 bases). This CDR3 region has 12 residues. Germline V gene sequence: CDR1 SGHAT, CDR2 FQNNGV. V gave up 5 bases and J gave up 5 bases, with 10 bases separating them. CDR3 DNA: TGTGCCAGCAGCCACAGGGTCCACGAGCAGTACGTC. It encodes CASSHRVHEQYV.

The CDR3 bases are TGTGCCAGCTCAGCGGACAGGGAGACCCAGTACTTC. As protein: CASSADRETQYF. The chain has TRBV18 and TRBJ2-5; 7 bases are a match to TRBD1. The CDR3 extends over 12 amino acids. Germline V gives CDR1 KGHSH, CDR2 LQKENI. V lost 5 bases and J lost 5; bases outside the gene matches: 2.

The chain uses TRBV25-1 and TRBJ1-2, with 7 bases fitting TRBD1. CDR3 size: 16 residues. J gave up 0 bases and V 4 bases, and 8 bases lay outside the gene matches. The germline V gene has CDR1 MGHDK and CDR2 SYGVNS. The CDR3 region is CASSAREGTANYGYTF. DNA of the CDR3: TGTGCCAGCAGTGCGAGAGAAGGGACAGCTAACTATGGCTACACCTTC.

The chain has TRBV5-6 and TRBJ1-1; D gene unclear. CDR1 and CDR2 from the germline V gene are SGHDT and YYEEEE. This CDR3 is 14 amino acids long. V lost 4 bases and J 0 bases, leaving 10 bases between the germline ends. CDR3 region: CASSLDGLNTEAFF. The CDR3 DNA is TGTGCCAGCAGCCTGGACGGTCTGAACACTGAAGCTTTCTTT.

The chain carries TRBV7-8 and TRBJ1-5; 8 bases match TRBD1. Germline V gene sequence: CDR1 SGHVS, CDR2 FQNEAQ. The CDR3 is 18 amino acids. V was pared by 1 base and J by 2 bases, with 10 bases of the junction left unmatched. This chain's CDR3 is CASSLGQGWGKGNQPQHF. DNA of the CDR3: TGTGCCAGCAGCTTAGGACAGGGGTGGGGTAAGGGCAATCAGCCCCAGCATTTT.

Notes on this clone: One end of the junction does not line up with germline, which may come from a read error. The rearrangement uses TRBV5-1 and TRBJ2-5, with TRBD2 identical over 9 bases. Germline V gene sequence: CDR1 SGHRS, CDR2 YFSETQ. This CDR3 spans 16 amino acids. Written as DNA, the CDR3 is TGCGCCTGCAGCTGGGAAGGGCGGGGGGGCCAAGAGACCCAGTACTTC. It specifies CACSWEGRGGQETQYF. Full variable domain (rest looked up from reference TRBV5-1 and TRBJ2-5): KAGVTQTPRYLIKTRGQQVTLSCSPISGHRSVSWYQQTPGQGLQFLFEYFSETQRNKGNFPGRFSGRQFSNSRSEMNVSTLELGDSALYLCACSWEGRGGQETQYFGPGTRLLVL.